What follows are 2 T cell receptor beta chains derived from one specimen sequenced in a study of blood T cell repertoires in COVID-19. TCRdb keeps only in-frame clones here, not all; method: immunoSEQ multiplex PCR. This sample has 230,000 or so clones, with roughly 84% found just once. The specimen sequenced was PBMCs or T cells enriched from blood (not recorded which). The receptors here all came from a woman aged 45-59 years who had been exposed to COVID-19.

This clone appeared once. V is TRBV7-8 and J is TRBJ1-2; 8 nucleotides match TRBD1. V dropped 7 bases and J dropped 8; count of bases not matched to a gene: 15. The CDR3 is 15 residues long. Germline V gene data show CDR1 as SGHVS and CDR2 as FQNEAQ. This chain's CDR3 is CASTKTRDRREGYTF. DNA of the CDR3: TGTGCCAGCACCAAAACCCGGGACAGGAGAGAAGGCTACACCTTC. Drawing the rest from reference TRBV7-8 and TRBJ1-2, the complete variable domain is GAGVSQSPRYKVAKRGQDVALRCDPISGHVSLFWYQQALGQGPEFLTYFQNEAQLDKSGLPSDRFFAERPEGSVSTLKIQRTQQEDSAVYLCASTKTRDRREGYTFGSGTRLTVV.

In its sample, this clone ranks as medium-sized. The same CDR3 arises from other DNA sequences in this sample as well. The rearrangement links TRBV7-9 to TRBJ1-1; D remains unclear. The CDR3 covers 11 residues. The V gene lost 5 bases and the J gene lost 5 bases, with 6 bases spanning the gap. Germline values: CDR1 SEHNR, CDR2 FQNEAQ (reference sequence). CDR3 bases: TGTGCCAGCAGCACCAGTACTGAAGCTTTCTTT. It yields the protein CASSTSTEAFF.